This T cell receptor beta chain was profiled in a study of T cell responses to AZD1222 COVID-19 vaccine. Generated by immunoSEQ multiplex PCR, the TCRdb table keeps only in-frame clones and is missing some. The sample records about 180,000 clones, 85% to 90% being singletons. The CDR3 spans 14 residues. J lost 9 bases, V lost 5 bases, and 3 bases had no gene match. The germline CDR1 and CDR2 sequences are SGHTA and FQGNSA. The receptor comes from an adult who received the AZD1222 COVID-19 vaccine. The source material was peripheral blood, sampled 28 days after the second AZD1222 dose. The chain links TRBV7-2 to TRBJ2-1, with 14 bases identical to TRBD2. The CDR3 is CASSPGLAGVEQFF. CDR3 DNA sequence: TGTGCCAGCAGCCCGGGACTAGCGGGAGTTGAGCAGTTCTTC. Looking up the rest from reference TRBV7-2 and TRBJ2-1 gives the full variable domain: GAGVSQSPSNKVTEKGKDVELRCDPISGHTALYWYRQSLGQGLEFLIYFQGNSAPDKSGLPSDRFSAERTGGSVSTLTIQRTQQEDSAVYLCASSPGLAGVEQFFGPGTRLTVL.